These T cell receptor beta chains were read from a single sample in a study of blood T cell repertoires in COVID-19. Data came from immunoSEQ multiplex PCR; TCRdb stores just in-frame clones and leaves some out. The data show tens of thousands of clones, roughly 85% seen once. The source material was peripheral blood. These receptors originate from a human donor in a cohort sampled during active COVID-19. Both conserved end residues are part of each CDR3. Fields, in order: V gene, D gene, clone size, J gene, CDR3 DNA, CDR3 protein. D genes are given only for firm matches. Only some rows state a clone size, as once, few, many or a class for expanded clones.

v_call: TRBV30
d_call: .
clone_size: .
j_call: TRBJ1-2
cdr3_nt: TGTGCCTGGAGTCCAGGGGTGGGCTATGGCTACACCTTC
cdr3_aa: CAWSPGVGYGYTF

v_call: TRBV2
d_call: TRBD1
clone_size: .
j_call: TRBJ1-2
cdr3_nt: TGTGCCAGCATCGGGACAGGGAGTCTTGGCTACACCTTC
cdr3_aa: CASIGTGSLGYTF

v_call: TRBV29-1
d_call: TRBD1
clone_size: .
j_call: TRBJ2-7
cdr3_nt: TGCAGCGTTGGGGACAGACAACGAGGGCCCTACGAGCAGTACTTC
cdr3_aa: CSVGDRQRGPYEQYF

v_call: TRBV6-1
d_call: TRBD1
clone_size: .
j_call: TRBJ1-1
cdr3_nt: TGTGCCAGCAGTGCCCGCCAGGGGGCGATTAGGACTGAAGCTTTCTTT
cdr3_aa: CASSARQGAIRTEAFF

v_call: TRBV4-3
d_call: TRBD1
clone_size: .
j_call: TRBJ2-7
cdr3_nt: TGCGCCAGCAGCCAAGGGGCGGGACAGGGCAGGGAGCAGTACTTC
cdr3_aa: CASSQGAGQGREQYF

v_call: TRBV6-6
d_call: .
clone_size: .
j_call: TRBJ2-1
cdr3_nt: TGTGCCAGCACCGAGGGGACAAGCTCCTACAATGAGCAGTTCTTC
cdr3_aa: CASTEGTSSYNEQFF

v_call: TRBV5-1
d_call: .
clone_size: .
j_call: TRBJ1-1
cdr3_nt: TGCGCCAGCAGCTTAGAACCGGGGTCGTTCACTGAAGCTTTCTTT
cdr3_aa: CASSLEPGSFTEAFF

v_call: TRBV5-1
d_call: TRBD2
clone_size: .
j_call: TRBJ2-3
cdr3_nt: TGCGCCAGCAGCTTGGCTACTAGCGGGAGAACAGATACGCAGTATTTT
cdr3_aa: CASSLATSGRTDTQYF

v_call: TRBV15
d_call: .
clone_size: .
j_call: TRBJ2-1
cdr3_nt: TGTGCCACCAGCAGAGAATTAAGCCCCTCCTACAATGAGCAGTTCTTC
cdr3_aa: CATSRELSPSYNEQFF

v_call: TRBV5-1
d_call: .
clone_size: .
j_call: TRBJ2-2
cdr3_nt: TGCGCCAGCAGCTGGCGGGACAGTAACACCGGGGAGCTGTTTTTT
cdr3_aa: CASSWRDSNTGELFF

v_call: TRBV10-3
d_call: TRBD1
clone_size: .
j_call: TRBJ2-7
cdr3_nt: TGTGCCATCAGTGAGGAACCAGGGGGCTACGAGCAGTACTTC
cdr3_aa: CAISEEPGGYEQYF

v_call: TRBV2
d_call: .
clone_size: few
j_call: TRBJ2-2
cdr3_nt: TGTGCCAGCATGGGACACGGAAGTGGGGGGCTGTTTTTT
cdr3_aa: CASMGHGSGGLFF

v_call: TRBV4-2
d_call: .
clone_size: few
j_call: TRBJ1-2
cdr3_nt: TGTGCCAGCAGCCAAGATGGCCGTTCCTATGGCTACACCTTC
cdr3_aa: CASSQDGRSYGYTF

v_call: TRBV28
d_call: TRBD2
clone_size: once
j_call: TRBJ2-1
cdr3_nt: TGTGCCAGCAGTTTTTCCCCCGGGACTAGCGACTACAATGAGCAGTTCTTC
cdr3_aa: CASSFSPGTSDYNEQFF

v_call: TRBV6-2/TRBV6-3
d_call: TRBD1
clone_size: once
j_call: TRBJ2-7
cdr3_nt: TGTGCCAGCAGTACGGGACAGGATTTCAGCGAGCAGTACTTC
cdr3_aa: CASSTGQDFSEQYF

v_call: TRBV27
d_call: .
clone_size: .
j_call: TRBJ1-1
cdr3_nt: TGTGCCAGCAGTTTAGTCCACAGCGGGGGAGCTTTCTTT
cdr3_aa: CASSLVHSGGAFF

v_call: TRBV9
d_call: TRBD1
clone_size: .
j_call: TRBJ1-5
cdr3_nt: TGTGCCAGCAGCGCTGGGACAGTCAATCAGCCCCAGCATTTT
cdr3_aa: CASSAGTVNQPQHF

v_call: TRBV2
d_call: TRBD1
clone_size: .
j_call: TRBJ2-7
cdr3_nt: TGTGCCAGCACCCCCGGGACAGGGGACTACGAGCAGTACTTC
cdr3_aa: CASTPGTGDYEQYF

v_call: TRBV4-1
d_call: .
clone_size: .
j_call: TRBJ2-2
cdr3_nt: TGCGCCAGCAGCCAAGATAGAAGGGGTCAAGGGCGCGGTGCGAACACCGGGGAGCTGTTTTTT
cdr3_aa: CASSQDRRGQGRGANTGELFF